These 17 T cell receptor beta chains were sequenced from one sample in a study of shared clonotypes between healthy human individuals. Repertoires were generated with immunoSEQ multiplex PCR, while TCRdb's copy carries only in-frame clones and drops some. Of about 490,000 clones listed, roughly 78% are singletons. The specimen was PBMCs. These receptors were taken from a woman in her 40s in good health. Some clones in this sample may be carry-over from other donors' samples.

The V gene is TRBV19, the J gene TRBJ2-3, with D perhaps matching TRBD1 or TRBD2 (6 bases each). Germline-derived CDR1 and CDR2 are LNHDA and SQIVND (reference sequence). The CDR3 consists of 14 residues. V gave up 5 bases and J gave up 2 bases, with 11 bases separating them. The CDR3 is CASSLQGLTDTQYF. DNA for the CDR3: TGTGCCAGTAGTTTACAGGGACTCACAGATACGCAGTATTTT.

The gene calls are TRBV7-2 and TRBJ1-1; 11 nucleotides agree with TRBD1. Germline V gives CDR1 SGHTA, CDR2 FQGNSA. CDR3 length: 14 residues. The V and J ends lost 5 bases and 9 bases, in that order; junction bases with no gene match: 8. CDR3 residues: CASSPRTGGAKAFF. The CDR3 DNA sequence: TGTGCCAGCAGCCCCCGGACAGGGGGCGCGAAAGCTTTCTTT.

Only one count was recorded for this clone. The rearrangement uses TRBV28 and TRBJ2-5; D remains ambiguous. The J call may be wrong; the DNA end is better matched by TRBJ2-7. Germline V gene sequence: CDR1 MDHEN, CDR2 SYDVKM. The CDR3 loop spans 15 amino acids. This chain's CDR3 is CGARPKIPGSYEQYF. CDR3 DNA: TGTGGAGCACGGCCCAAAATACCAGGCTCCTACGAGCAGTACTTC.

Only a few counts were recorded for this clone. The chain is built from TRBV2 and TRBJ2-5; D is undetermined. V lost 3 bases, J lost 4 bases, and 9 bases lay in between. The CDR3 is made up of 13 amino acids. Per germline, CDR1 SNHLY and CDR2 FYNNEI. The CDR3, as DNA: TGTGCCAGCAGTGATTTGTCGGGAGAGACCCAGTACTTC. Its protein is CASSDLSGETQYF.

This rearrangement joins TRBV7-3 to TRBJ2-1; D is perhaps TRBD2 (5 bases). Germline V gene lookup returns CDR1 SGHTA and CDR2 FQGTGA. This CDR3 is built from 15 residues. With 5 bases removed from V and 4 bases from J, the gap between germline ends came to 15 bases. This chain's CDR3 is CASSPGVTKYNEQFF. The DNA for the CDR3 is TGTGCCAGCAGCCCCGGGGTGACCAAATACAATGAGCAGTTCTTC.

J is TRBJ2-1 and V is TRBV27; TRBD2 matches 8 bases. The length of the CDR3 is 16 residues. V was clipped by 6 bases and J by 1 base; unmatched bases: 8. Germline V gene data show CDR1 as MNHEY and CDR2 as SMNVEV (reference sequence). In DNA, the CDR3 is TGTGCCAGCAGGACAGCGGGAGCATTATCCTACAATGAGCAGTTCTTC. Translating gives CASRTAGALSYNEQFF.

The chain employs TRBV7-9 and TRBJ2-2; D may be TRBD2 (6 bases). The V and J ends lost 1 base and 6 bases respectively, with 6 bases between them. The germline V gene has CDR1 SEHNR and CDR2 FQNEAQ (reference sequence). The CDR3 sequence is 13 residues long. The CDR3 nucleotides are TGTGCCAGCAGCTTAGGGGAGGCCGGGGAGCTGTTTTTT. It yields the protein CASSLGEAGELFF.

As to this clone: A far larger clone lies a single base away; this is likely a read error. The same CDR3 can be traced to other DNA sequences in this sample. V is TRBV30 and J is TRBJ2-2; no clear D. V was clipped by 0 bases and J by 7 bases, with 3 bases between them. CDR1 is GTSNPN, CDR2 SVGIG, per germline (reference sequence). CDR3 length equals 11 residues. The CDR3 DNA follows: TGTGCCTGGAGTGTGGGCGGGGAGCTGTTTTTT. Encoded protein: CAWSVGGELFF. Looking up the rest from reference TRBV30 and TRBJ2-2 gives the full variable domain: SQTIHQWPATLVQPVGSPLSLECTVEGTSNPNLYWYRQAAGRGLQLLFYSVGIGQISSEVPQNLSASRPQDRQFILSSKKLLLSDSGFYLCAWSVGGELFFGEGSRLTVL.

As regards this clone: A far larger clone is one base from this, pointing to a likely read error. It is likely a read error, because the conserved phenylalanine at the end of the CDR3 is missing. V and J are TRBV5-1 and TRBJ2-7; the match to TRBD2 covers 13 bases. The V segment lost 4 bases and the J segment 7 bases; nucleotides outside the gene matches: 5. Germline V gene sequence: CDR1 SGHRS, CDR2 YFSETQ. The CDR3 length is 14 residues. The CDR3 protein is CASSTSGRAREQYS. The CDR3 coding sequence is TGCGCCAGCAGCACTAGCGGGAGGGCCAGGGAGCAGTACTCC.

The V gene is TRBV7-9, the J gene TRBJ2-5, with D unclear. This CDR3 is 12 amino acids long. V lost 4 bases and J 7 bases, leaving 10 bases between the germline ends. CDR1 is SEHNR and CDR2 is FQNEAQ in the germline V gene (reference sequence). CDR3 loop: CASSYDSGTQYF. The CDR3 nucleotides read TGTGCCAGCAGCTATGATTCGGGGACCCAGTACTTC.

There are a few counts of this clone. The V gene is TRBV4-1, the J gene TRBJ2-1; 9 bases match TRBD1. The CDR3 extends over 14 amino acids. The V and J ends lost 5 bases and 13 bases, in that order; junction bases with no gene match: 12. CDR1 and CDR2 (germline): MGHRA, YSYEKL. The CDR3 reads CASSATPRDRVQFF. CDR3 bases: TGCGCCAGCAGCGCAACCCCCCGGGACAGGGTCCAGTTCTTC.

The CDR3 reads CAIKTENIGSYTF. The CDR3 nucleotides are TGTGCCATTAAGACAGAGAACATAGGCAGCTACACCTTC. This chain joins TRBV10-3 and TRBJ1-2; possibly TRBD1 for D (5 bases). Germline lookup yields CDR1 ENHRY and CDR2 SYGVKD. Trimming stripped 9 bases from V and 9 bases from J, with 20 bases between. There are 13 residues in the CDR3.

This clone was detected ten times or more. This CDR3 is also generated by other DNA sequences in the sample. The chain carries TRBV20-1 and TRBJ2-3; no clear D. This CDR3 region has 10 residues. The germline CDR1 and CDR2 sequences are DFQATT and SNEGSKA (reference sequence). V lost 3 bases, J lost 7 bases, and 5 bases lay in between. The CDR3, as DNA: TGCAGTGCTAGCGGGTATACGCAGTATTTT. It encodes CSASGYTQYF.

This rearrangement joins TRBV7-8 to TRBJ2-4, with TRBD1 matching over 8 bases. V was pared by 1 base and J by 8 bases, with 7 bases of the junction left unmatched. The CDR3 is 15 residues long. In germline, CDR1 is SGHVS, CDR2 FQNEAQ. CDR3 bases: TGTGCCAGCAGCTTAGGCAGGGGGCGCTCAGACATTCAGTACTTC. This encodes CASSLGRGRSDIQYF.

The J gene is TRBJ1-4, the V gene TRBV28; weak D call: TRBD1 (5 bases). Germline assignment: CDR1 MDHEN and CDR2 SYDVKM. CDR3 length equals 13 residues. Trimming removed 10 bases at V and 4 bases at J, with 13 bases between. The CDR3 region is CAILDSLNEKLFF. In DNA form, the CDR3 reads TGTGCCATCCTTGACAGTCTTAATGAAAAACTGTTTTTT. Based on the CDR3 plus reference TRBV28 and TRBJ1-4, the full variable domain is DVKVTQSSRYLVKRTGEKVFLECVQDMDHENMFWYRQDPGLGLRLIYFSYDVKMKEKGDIPEGYSVSREKKERFSLILESASTNQTSMYLCAILDSLNEKLFFGSGTQLSVL.

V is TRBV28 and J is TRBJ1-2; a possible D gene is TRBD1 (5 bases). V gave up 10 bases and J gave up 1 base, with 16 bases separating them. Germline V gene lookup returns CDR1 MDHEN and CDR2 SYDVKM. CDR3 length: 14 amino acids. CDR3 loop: CAIPRGGDNYGYTF. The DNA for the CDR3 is TGTGCCATCCCGCGGGGCGGGGATAACTATGGCTACACCTTC.

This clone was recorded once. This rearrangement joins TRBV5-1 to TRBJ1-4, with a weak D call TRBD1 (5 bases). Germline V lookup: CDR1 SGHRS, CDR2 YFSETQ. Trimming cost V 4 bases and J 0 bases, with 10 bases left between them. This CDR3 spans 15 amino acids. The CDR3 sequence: CASSGQGATNEKLFF. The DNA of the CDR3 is TGCGCCAGCAGCGGGCAGGGAGCAACTAATGAAAAACTGTTTTTT.